This T cell receptor beta chain was retrieved from a study of blood T cell repertoires in COVID-19. Study information: Italy, Spain and the United States were the sources of the convalescent and acute COVID-19 samples. The cDNA or gDNA used as material had been derived from T cells, B-cell-depleted T cells, or PBMCs.

Germline V lookup: CDR1 MDHEN, CDR2 SYDVKM. This CDR3 spans 17 amino acids. Trimming cost V 3 bases and J 7 bases; bases outside gene matches: 12. As originally analysed: Nucleated cell counts were estimated from reference gene primer amplification. The data were produced by immunoSEQ multiplex PCR, yet TCRdb's version contains in-frame clones alone and is incomplete. The V and J calls and the clone size are those of that table, but D and trimming were determined from the DNA. The sample yields around 60,000 clones, 75% to 95% seen once. This clonotype originated in a man aged 55 to 70 with acute or convalescent COVID-19. The V and J genes are TRBV28 and TRBJ1-5; TRBD1 aligns across 10 bases. The sequenced material came from peripheral blood. Here the CDR3 reads CASSFLPPGTGVQPQHF. CDR3 nucleotide sequence: TGTGCCAGCAGTTTTTTGCCCCCCGGGACAGGGGTGCAGCCCCAGCATTTT.